These T cell receptor beta chains were read from a single sample in a study of T cell responses to AZD1222 COVID-19 vaccine. This table comes from immunoSEQ multiplex PCR, and its TCRdb copy is limited to in-frame clones, with some not included. The sample contains around 130,000 clones, around 94% of which appear only once. Sequenced material: peripheral blood, taken on day 0 of AZD1222 vaccination. These receptor sequences come from an adult in good health. The conserved cysteine and the conserved F or W are not part of the CDR3 here.

10	TRBV2	TRBJ2-5	ASSEWGETQY
13	TRBV19	TRBJ2-7	ASSTDRQQRYEQY
16	TRBV9	TRBJ2-1	ASSVVGTSGTLYNEQF
12	TRBV7-6	TRBJ1-2	ASSLGSANYGYT
12	TRBV9	TRBJ1-4	ASSAGTANEKLF
15	TRBV19	TRBJ2-1	ASKTWGQESSYNEQF
11	TRBV7-3	TRBJ2-1	ASSLNPIREQF
13	TRBV5-1	TRBJ2-5	ASSSTSGRPETQY
10	TRBV5-5	TRBJ2-5	ASSILPETQY
12	TRBV19	TRBJ2-7	ATRSAGHLYEQY
12	TRBV18	TRBJ1-4	ASSPGTVNEKLF
9	TRBV2	TRBJ2-3	ASSFYDTQY
19	TRBV6-2/TRBV6-3	TRBJ2-3	ASSAGTSGRDWLASTDTQY
13	TRBV18	TRBJ1-5	ASSPRGGGPQPQH
13	TRBV28	TRBJ2-3	ASSREGSSTDTQY
11	TRBV7-2	TRBJ1-1	ASSQQGTTEAF
13	TRBV7-9	TRBJ1-4	ASSLGQGPNEKLF
9	TRBV10-2	TRBJ2-1	ASSEGDEQF
13	TRBV7-9	TRBJ2-3	ASSPRAPTTDTQY
12	TRBV5-1	TRBJ2-7	ASSPIPDPYEQY
13	TRBV4-1	TRBJ2-1	ASSQGWLAGVEQF
13	TRBV6-5	TRBJ2-1	ASSMGLDSYNEQF
16	TRBV5-1	TRBJ2-7	ASSLEGYATMAGGEQY
9	TRBV29-1	TRBJ1-2	SVNANYGYT
12	TRBV6-2/TRBV6-3	TRBJ2-7	ASSSSRGAYEQY
15	TRBV18	TRBJ2-7	ASSPPLAGAVGGEQY
12	TRBV10-2	TRBJ2-2	ASSDPNPTGELF
10	TRBV29-1	TRBJ2-3	SVRDYTDTQY
11	TRBV27	TRBJ1-2	ASSLRVGYGYT
12	TRBV2	TRBJ1-1	ASSLRQGGTEAF
17	TRBV4-1	TRBJ2-7	ASSPLYAGSGTAVYEQY
13	TRBV7-2	TRBJ2-1	ASSFRQGVYNEQF
15	TRBV5-6	TRBJ2-5	ASSPIMSGRGGETQY
14	TRBV7-2	TRBJ2-7	ASSLRLRDTTYEQY
11	TRBV27	TRBJ1-5	ASSLSHGQPQH
15	TRBV12-5	TRBJ1-4	ASGLDDRGRDNEKLF
14	TRBV18	TRBJ1-2	ASSPREGGANYGYT
12	TRBV19	TRBJ2-3	ASTSGRAADTQY
14	TRBV9	TRBJ2-3	ASSGRLQGGADTQY
17	TRBV6-6	TRBJ2-1	ASSRRGTDDRGSYNEQF
12	TRBV5-5	TRBJ2-7	ASSLEQGTYEQY
12	TRBV28	TRBJ1-6	ASTGLPGASPLH
13	TRBV18	TRBJ1-2	ASSPPGTRTYGYT
16	TRBV2	TRBJ1-3	ASSDSSRGIYSGNTIY
11	TRBV2	TRBJ1-1	ASTLDRNAEAF
11	TRBV6-6	TRBJ1-5	ASKTGLNQPQH
13	TRBV15	TRBJ2-7	ATSADRGLLYEQY